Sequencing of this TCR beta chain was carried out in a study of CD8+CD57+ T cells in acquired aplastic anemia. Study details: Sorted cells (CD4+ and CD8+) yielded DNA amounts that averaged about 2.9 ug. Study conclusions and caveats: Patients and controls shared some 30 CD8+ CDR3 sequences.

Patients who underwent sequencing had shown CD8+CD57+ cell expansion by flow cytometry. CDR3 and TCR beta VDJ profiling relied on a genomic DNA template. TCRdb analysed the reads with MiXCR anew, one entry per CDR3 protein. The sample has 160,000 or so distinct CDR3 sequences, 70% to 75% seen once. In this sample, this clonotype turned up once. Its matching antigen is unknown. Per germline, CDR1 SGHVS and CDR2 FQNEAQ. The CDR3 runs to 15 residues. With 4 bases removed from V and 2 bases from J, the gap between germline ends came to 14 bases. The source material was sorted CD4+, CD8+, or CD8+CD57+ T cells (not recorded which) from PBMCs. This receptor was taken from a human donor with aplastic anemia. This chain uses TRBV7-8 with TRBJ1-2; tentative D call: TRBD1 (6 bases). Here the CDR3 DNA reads TGTGCCAGCAGCTCAGAGACAGGAACCAACTATGGCTACACCTTC. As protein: CASSSETGTNYGYTF. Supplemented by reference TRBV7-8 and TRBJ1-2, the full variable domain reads GAGVSQSPRYKVAKRGQDVALRCDPISGHVSLFWYQQALGQGPEFLTYFQNEAQLDKSGLPSDRFFAERPEGSVSTLKIQRTQQEDSAVYLCASSSETGTNYGYTFGSGTRLTVV.